A single sample is the source of the 9 T cell receptor beta chains below, sequenced in a study of blood T cell repertoires in COVID-19. Method: immunoSEQ multiplex PCR; TCRdb's copy keeps in-frame clones and lacks some. Among about 33,000 clones listed, over 85% were seen once. The sample consisted of peripheral blood. All receptors derive from a male donor with active COVID-19.

This chain links TRBV5-4 with TRBJ2-5; TRBD2 matches 11 bases. V shed 4 bases and J 4 bases; nucleotides not matched to a gene: 6. In germline, CDR1 is SGHNT, CDR2 YYREEE (reference sequence). This CDR3 comprises 15 residues. The DNA of the CDR3 is TGTGCCAGCAGCAGTCGGCTAGCGGGGGGAGAGACCCAGTACTTC. Translation gives CASSSRLAGGETQYF.

The chain couples TRBV4-3 to TRBJ1-1, with no clear D. The CDR3 totals 15 residues. V was pared by 1 base and J by 5 bases, with 14 bases between. Germline V CDR1 and CDR2: LGHNA, YSLEER. In DNA, the CDR3 is TGCGCCAGCAGCCAAGGGAGGCGACTGGGAACTGAAGCTTTCTTT. As protein: CASSQGRRLGTEAFF.

This rearrangement joins TRBV4-3 to TRBJ2-2, with a tentative D call TRBD1 (6 bases). Germline V lookup: CDR1 LGHNA, CDR2 YSLEER. The V end lost 4 bases, the J end lost 7 bases, and 13 bases lay between the germline ends. This CDR3 is built from 14 residues. The CDR3 is CASSRQASGGELFF. The CDR3 coding sequence is TGCGCCAGCAGCCGACAGGCTTCCGGCGGGGAGCTGTTTTTT.

In this sample, this clone turned up once. The chain carries TRBV7-3 and TRBJ2-1; 7 bases align to TRBD1. Per germline, CDR1 SGHTA and CDR2 FQGTGA. This CDR3 spans 16 amino acids. The V and J ends lost 6 bases and 0 bases, in that order; junction bases with no gene match: 8. The CDR3 region is CASSSRQGPSYNEQFF. In DNA form, the CDR3 reads TGTGCCAGCAGTTCAAGACAGGGTCCCTCCTACAATGAGCAGTTCTTC. Drawing the rest from reference TRBV7-3 and TRBJ2-1, the complete variable domain is GAGVSQTPSNKVTEKGKYVELRCDPISGHTALYWYRQSLGQGPEFLIYFQGTGAADDSGLPNDRFFAVRPEGSVSTLKIQRTERGDSAVYLCASSSRQGPSYNEQFFGPGTRLTVL.

The chain uses TRBV21-1 and TRBJ1-5; the table assigns TRBD1, which was not confirmed against the DNA. TRBV21-1 is designated a pseudogene. The CDR3 contains 18 residues. The CDR3 spells CASSKWFGTERGNQPQHF. In DNA, the CDR3 is TGTGCCAGCAGCAAATGGTTCGGGACAGAACGGGGCAATCAGCCCCAGCATTTT.

DNA for the CDR3: TGTGCCAGCGGACCGCCGTCGATCCGGGGAGCCCCTCGGAATGAGCAGTTCTTC. It is translated as CASGPPSIRGAPRNEQFF. The chain uses TRBV9 and TRBJ2-1; D possibly corresponds to TRBD2 (5 bases). This CDR3 is 18 amino acids long. Between the trimmed V and J ends, which lost 7 bases and 7 bases, there was a span of 30 bases. Germline V gene sequence: CDR1 SGDLS, CDR2 YYNGEE.

The V gene is TRBV11-3, the J gene TRBJ2-6; 7 bases map to TRBD1. The germline V gene has CDR1 SGHNT and CDR2 YENEEA. V lost 5 bases, J lost 4 bases, and 5 bases stayed unmatched. The CDR3 is 15 residues long. CDR3 in amino acids: CASSPTGPGANVLTF. DNA for the CDR3: TGTGCCAGCAGCCCGACAGGGCCCGGGGCCAACGTCCTGACTTTC.

V and J are TRBV7-9 and TRBJ1-2; 7 bases match TRBD1. CDR1 and CDR2 (germline): SEHNR, FQNEAQ (reference sequence). The junction had 7 bases not matched to a gene; V was cut back by 1 base and J by 5 bases. This CDR3 comprises 15 residues. CDR3 DNA sequence: TGTGCCAGCAGCTTAGGACAGGGAAAATTTTATGGCTACACCTTC. It is translated as CASSLGQGKFYGYTF.

Written as DNA, the CDR3 is TGTGCCAGCAGTTACAGAGAATCAAACACTGAAGCTTTCTTT. Translated: CASSYRESNTEAFF. The chain recombines TRBV6-5 with TRBJ1-1; D not certain. Germline V gives CDR1 MNHEY, CDR2 SVGAGI. The ends were cut back, 2 bases at V and 2 bases at J, with 9 bases in the middle. This CDR3 is built from 14 residues.